This T cell receptor beta chain was sequenced during a study of vaccination and CD4 T cells after COVID-19. The study sequenced cultured CD4+ T cell DNA using the Oncomine TCR Beta short-read assay. TCRdb reprocessed the PCR reads with MiXCR, giving one entry per CDR3 protein. The data show approximately 16,000 distinct CDR3 sequences, over 65% seen once. Germline assignment: CDR1 DFQATT and CDR2 SNEGSKA (reference sequence). The CDR3 contains 15 residues. The V segment lost 5 bases and the J segment 8 bases; nucleotides outside the gene matches: 14. The treatment is: roughly 10-day PBMC culture with coronavirus spike peptide pools or control peptides (ViraFEST assay). With regard to this clonotype: Its antigen is currently unknown.

Source material: CD4+ T cells from blood, cultured in vitro. The J gene is TRBJ1-2, the V gene TRBV20-1, with 10 bases lining up with TRBD1. The sequence came from a human donor who had recovered from COVID-19. CDR3 region: CSASVGTGDRQGYTF. CDR3 coding DNA: TGCAGTGCTTCGGTCGGGACAGGGGATCGTCAAGGCTACACCTTC.